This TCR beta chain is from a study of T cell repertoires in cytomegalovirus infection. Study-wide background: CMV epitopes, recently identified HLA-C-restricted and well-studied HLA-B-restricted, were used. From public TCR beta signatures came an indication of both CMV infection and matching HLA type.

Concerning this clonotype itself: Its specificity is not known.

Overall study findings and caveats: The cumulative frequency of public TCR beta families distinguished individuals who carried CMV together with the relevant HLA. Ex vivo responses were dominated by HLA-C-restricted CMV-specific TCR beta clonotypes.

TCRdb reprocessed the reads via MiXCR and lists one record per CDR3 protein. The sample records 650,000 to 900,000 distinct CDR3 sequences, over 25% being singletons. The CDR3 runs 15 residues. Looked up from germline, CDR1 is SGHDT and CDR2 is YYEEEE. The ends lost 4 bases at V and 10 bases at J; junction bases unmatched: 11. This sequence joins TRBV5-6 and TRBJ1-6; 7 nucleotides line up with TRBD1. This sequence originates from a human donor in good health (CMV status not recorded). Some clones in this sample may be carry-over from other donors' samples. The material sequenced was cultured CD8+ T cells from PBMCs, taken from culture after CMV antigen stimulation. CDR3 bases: TGTGCCAGCAGCGGTGAGGGGGCGACAAAGTCACCCCTCCACTTT. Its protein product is CASSGEGATKSPLHF.